This TCR beta chain was documented in a study of control samples from healthy donors and cancer patients. Data came from immunoSEQ multiplex PCR; TCRdb stores just in-frame clones and leaves some out. The sample carries 170,000 or so clones, approximately 92% recorded once. The V end lost 5 bases, the J end lost 0 bases, and 11 bases lay between the germline ends. In germline, CDR1 is SGHTA, CDR2 FQGNSA. The CDR3 is 15 amino acids. The chain has TRBV7-2 and TRBJ1-5, with a tentative D call TRBD1 (6 bases). The sequenced sample consisted of blood. This sequence was found in a man aged 18 to 29 in good health. The CDR3 protein is CASSIGQLSNQPQHF. The CDR3 DNA follows: TGTGCCAGCAGCATCGGACAGCTTAGCAATCAGCCCCAGCATTTT.